Below are 14 T cell receptor beta chains sequenced from a single sample in a study of Ad26.COV2.S vaccination and SARS-CoV-2 variants. Produced via immunoSEQ multiplex PCR; TCRdb's table is partial and in-frame only. This repertoire shows about 240,000 clones, approximately 87% found once; its top ten account for roughly a tenth. As to treatment: approximately 18 received Ad26.COV2.S at low or high dose, single or two shots; five or six received placebo; per-sample allocation not given. After the first vaccine or placebo injection, samples were drawn on day 63. Source: peripheral blood, taken in a trial of Ad26.COV2.S vaccine versus placebo. The receptors here all came from a person aged 18 to 59 who received the Ad26.COV2.S COVID-19 vaccine or a placebo.

V gene TRBV19 combines with J gene TRBJ1-3, with D possibly matching TRBD1 (6 bases). CDR1 LNHDA and CDR2 SQIVND come from the germline V gene (reference sequence). The CDR3 is 13 residues long. Trimming stripped 10 bases from V and 4 bases from J, with 14 bases between. The DNA of the CDR3 is TGTGCCACCTCGCGGGACAACGGAAACACCATATATTTT. This translates into CATSRDNGNTIYF. Full variable domain (rest looked up from reference TRBV19 and TRBJ1-3): DGGITQSPKYLFRKEGQNVTLSCEQNLNHDAMYWYRQDPGQGLRLIYYSQIVNDFQKGDIAEGYSVSREKKESFPLTVTSAQKNPTAFYLCATSRDNGNTIYFGEGSWLTVV.

The rearrangement links TRBV4-3 to TRBJ2-3; D is uncertain. The CDR3 has 16 residues. Germline CDR1 is LGHNA and CDR2 is YSLEER. The ends were cut back, 1 base at V and 1 base at J, with 12 bases in the middle. CDR3 DNA: TGCGCCAGCAGCCAAGCCCCAGGATACGGCACAGATACGCAGTATTTT. It codes for CASSQAPGYGTDTQYF.

The chain has TRBV19 and TRBJ1-3, with D uncertain. V lost 4 bases and J lost 4, with 11 bases in between. The CDR3 is 14 residues long. Germline V CDR1 and CDR2: LNHDA, SQIVND (reference sequence). The CDR3: CASSKAEKGNTIYF. CDR3 coding DNA: TGTGCCAGTAGTAAGGCGGAAAAAGGAAACACCATATATTTT.

The V gene is TRBV6-6, the J gene TRBJ1-4; D not resolved. CDR1 is MNHNY, CDR2 SVGAGI, per germline (reference sequence). This CDR3 is built from 16 residues. Trimming took off 3 bases at V and 5 bases at J, with 16 bases between the two ends. The CDR3 DNA sequence: TGTGCCAGCAGTTATGGCCTCCGGACCCCAAATGAAAAACTGTTTTTT. Translating it yields CASSYGLRTPNEKLFF.

This sequence joins TRBV6-1 and TRBJ2-7; 7 bases fit TRBD2. Trimming took 3 bases from V and 7 from J; bases not matched to a gene: 9. The CDR3 loop spans 14 amino acids. Germline assignment: CDR1 MNHNS and CDR2 SASEGT. The CDR3 DNA reads as TGTGCCAGCAGTGAGGAACCCCGGGGGGATGAGCAGTACTTC. This gives the protein CASSEEPRGDEQYF.

Comment on this clone: The sample contains more than one DNA sequence encoding this CDR3. The V call is TRBV24-1, the J call TRBJ2-6; a weak D match, TRBD2 (6 bases). CDR3 size: 15 residues. Germline lookup yields CDR1 KGHDR and CDR2 SFDVKD. Trimming stripped 4 bases from V and 4 bases from J, with 10 bases between. The CDR3 DNA is TGTGCCACCAGTGAGGGGGGAGCGGGGGCCAACGTCCTGACTTTC. This translates into CATSEGGAGANVLTF.

In this sample, this clone turned up once. The chain is built from TRBV7-9 and TRBJ2-2, with a tentative D call TRBD1 (5 bases). CDR1 is SEHNR, CDR2 FQNEAQ, per germline (reference sequence). With 4 bases removed from V and 9 bases from J, the gap between germline ends came to 6 bases. CDR3 length: 11 residues. CDR3 protein: CASSSGWELFF. CDR3 DNA: TGTGCCAGCAGCTCAGGGTGGGAGCTGTTTTTT.

CDR3 region: CASSYPTGGDNSPLHF. Here the CDR3 DNA reads TGTGCCAGCAGTTACCCGACAGGGGGCGACAATTCACCCCTCCACTTT. The gene calls are TRBV6-2 or TRBV6-3 and TRBJ1-6; TRBD1 matches 10 bases. CDR3 length equals 16 residues. CDR1 is MNHEY and CDR2 is SVGEGT in the germline V gene. Trimming cost V 2 bases and J 7 bases; bases outside gene matches: 5.

This sequence joins TRBV30 and TRBJ1-2, with D unresolved. Germline CDR1 reads GTSNPN; CDR2 reads SVGIG (reference sequence). CDR3 length: 11 amino acids. With 1 base removed from V and 5 bases from J, the gap between germline ends came to 5 bases. CDR3 sequence (DNA): TGTGCCTGGAGTGATCTGTATGGCTACACCTTC. Translation gives CAWSDLYGYTF.

The rearrangement joins TRBV7-9 to TRBJ2-7; TRBD1 matches 11 bases. Looked up from germline, CDR1 is SEHNR and CDR2 is FQNEAQ (reference sequence). The length of the CDR3 is 15 residues. Trimming at V came to 5 bases and at J to 2 bases, leaving 5 bases not matched to a gene. DNA for the CDR3: TGTGCCAGCAGCCCCGGGACAGGGGGGGCCTACGAGCAGTACTTC. This translates into CASSPGTGGAYEQYF.

This chain connects TRBV30 to TRBJ1-2; 10 nucleotides line up with TRBD1. J gave up 5 bases and V 3 bases, and 6 bases lay outside the gene matches. The CDR3 has 14 amino acids. Germline V CDR1 and CDR2: GTSNPN, SVGIG (reference sequence). In nucleotides, the CDR3 is TGTGCCTGGAGCCCGGGACAGGGGTGGTATGGCTACACCTTC. Translation: CAWSPGQGWYGYTF.

This clone was seen a single time. This chain connects TRBV29-1 to TRBJ2-7; the match to TRBD2 covers 14 bases. The CDR3 runs 18 residues. Germline CDR1 reads SQVTM; CDR2 reads ANQGSEA. J was trimmed by 2 bases and V by 0 bases; bases with no gene match: 9. CDR3 loop: CSVEEGTSGSKGPYEQYF. CDR3 nucleotide sequence: TGCAGCGTTGAAGAGGGGACTAGCGGGAGTAAGGGACCCTACGAGCAGTACTTC.

The chain joins TRBV19 to TRBJ1-4; maybe TRBD1 (6 bases). This CDR3 spans 14 amino acids. The V end lost 1 base, the J end lost 8 bases, and 11 bases lay between the germline ends. The germline V gene encodes CDR1 LNHDA and CDR2 SQIVND (reference sequence). CDR3 in amino acids: CASSIGTAQEKLFF. CDR3 nucleotide sequence: TGTGCCAGTAGTATAGGGACAGCTCAAGAAAAACTGTTTTTT.

The DNA of the CDR3 is TGTGCCATCAGTGAGTCCGGGACAGGGGGCACAGATACGCAGTATTTT. Translating it yields CAISESGTGGTDTQYF. The rearrangement links TRBV10-3 to TRBJ2-3; TRBD1 matches 10 bases. The CDR3 length is 16 residues. The germline V gene has CDR1 ENHRY and CDR2 SYGVKD. After removal of 0 bases from V and 1 base from J, the junction contained 1 base not matched to a gene.